A single sample is the source of the 3 T cell receptor beta chains below, sequenced in a study of shared clonotypes between healthy human individuals. Clones were read by immunoSEQ multiplex PCR, and TCRdb kept only the in-frame ones, dropping some. The profile shows more than 2,000,000 clones, around nine tenths of them singletons. The sequencing sample was made of naive CD4+ T cells sorted from blood. Subset reported: CD45RA+ positively selected. All receptors derive from a man aged 18 to 30 in good health.

This chain uses TRBV7-9 with TRBJ2-7; weak D call: TRBD2 (6 bases). Per the germline V gene, CDR1 is SEHNR and CDR2 is FQNEAQ (reference sequence). V was clipped by 4 bases and J by 1 base, with 11 bases between them. The CDR3 sequence is 14 residues long. Here the CDR3 reads CASSYMEGSYEQYF. The CDR3 nucleotides read TGTGCCAGCAGCTACATGGAGGGATCCTACGAGCAGTACTTC. Using reference TRBV7-9 and TRBJ2-7 for the parts outside the CDR3, the full variable domain is DTGVSQNPRHKITKRGQNVTFRCDPISEHNRLYWYRQTLGQGPEFLTYFQNEAQLEKSRLLSDRFSAERPKGSFSTLEIQRTEQGDSAMYLCASSYMEGSYEQYFGPGTRLTVT.

Concerning this clone itself: The same CDR3 is also encoded by other DNA sequences in this sample. The chain carries TRBV6-5 and TRBJ2-7, with no clear D. Trimming cost V 5 bases and J 2 bases, with 7 bases left between them. Per germline, CDR1 MNHEY and CDR2 SVGAGI. This CDR3 has 12 amino acids. DNA of the CDR3: TGTGCCAGCAGTCCGGGTCCCTACGAGCAGTACTTC. It encodes CASSPGPYEQYF.

V is TRBV29-1 and J is TRBJ2-5, with TRBD2 matching over 9 bases. V gave up 5 bases and J gave up 2 bases; unmatched junction bases: 9. Per germline, CDR1 SQVTM and CDR2 ANQGSEA. The CDR3 is 15 amino acids. For the CDR3, the DNA is TGCAGCGTTCTTTTTGGTAGCGGGGGACAAGAGACCCAGTACTTC. Its translation: CSVLFGSGGQETQYF.